Following are 15 T cell receptor beta chains from one sample sequenced in a study of T cells in Graves' hyperthyroidism and ophthalmopathy. TCR beta CDR3 regions were amplified from RNA transcripts. The TCR CDR3 first-round RT-PCR relied on the HTBI primer set. TCRdb itself ran the multiplex PCR reads through MiXCR, one entry per CDR3 protein. The table records 100,000 to 140,000 distinct CDR3 sequences, 15% to 20% of them present only once. Sequencing was carried out using blood. The receptors derive from a woman in her 50s with Graves' hyperthyroidism.

This clonotype has ten or more counts. The junction shows a germline mismatch at one end, possibly a read error. V gene TRBV20-1 combines with J gene TRBJ2-1, with 8 bases identical to TRBD2. The CDR3 has 14 residues. In germline, CDR1 is DFQATT, CDR2 SNEGSKA (reference sequence). The CDR3 DNA follows: TGCAGTGCTAGCGGGAGGGCCTCCTACAACGAGCAGTTCTTC. The encoded protein is CSASGRASYNEQFF.

This clonotype was found many times. The genes are TRBV19 and TRBJ2-1; D might be TRBD2 (5 bases). This CDR3 spans 13 amino acids. Per germline, CDR1 LNHDA and CDR2 SQIVND (reference sequence). The germline V and J ends were trimmed by 3 bases and 9 bases, with 12 bases remaining between them. CDR3: CASSIVLAGEQFF. The CDR3 DNA reads as TGTGCCAGTAGTATCGTCCTAGCCGGTGAGCAGTTCTTC.

Notes on this clonotype: It may be a read error: a sequence one base away is much more abundant. The J gene is TRBJ2-7, the V gene TRBV3-1; 7 positions match TRBD1. Trimming cost V 5 bases and J 7 bases; bases outside gene matches: 14. The CDR3 runs 15 residues. From germline, CDR1 is LGHDT and CDR2 YNNKEL (reference sequence). Here the CDR3 reads CASSSAAGGVGEQYF. Here the CDR3 DNA reads TGTGCCAGCAGCTCAGCCGCAGGGGGTGTAGGGGAGCAGTACTTC.

This clonotype was found a few times. The V gene is TRBV29-1, the J gene TRBJ1-1; a weak D match, TRBD1 (6 bases). Germline CDR1 and CDR2: SQVTM and ANQGSEA. This CDR3 has 13 amino acids. Trimming removed 1 base at V and 6 bases at J, with 12 bases between. CDR3 region: CSVEVVAGAEAFF. The DNA for the CDR3 is TGCAGCGTTGAAGTCGTGGCAGGGGCTGAAGCTTTCTTT. The whole variable domain, filled in from reference TRBV29-1 and TRBJ1-1, reads SAVISQKPSRDICQRGTSLTIQCQVDSQVTMMFWYRQQPGQSLTLIATANQGSEATYESGFVIDKFPISRPNLTFSTLTVSNMSPEDSSIYLCSVEVVAGAEAFFGQGTRLTVV.

This clonotype was counted many times. CDR3 loop: CASSPGDMFGEKLFF. CDR3 DNA: TGTGCCAGCAGCCCAGGAGACATGTTCGGTGAAAAACTGTTTTTT. The chain carries TRBV9 and TRBJ1-4; D gene ambiguous. The germline V gene has CDR1 SGDLS and CDR2 YYNGEE. Trimming left V 4 bases short and J 7 bases short, with 17 bases between. This CDR3 has 15 residues. Combining the CDR3 with reference TRBV9 and TRBJ1-4 gives the whole variable domain DSGVTQTPKHLITATGQRVTLRCSPRSGDLSVYWYQQSLDQGLQFLIQYYNGEERAKGNILERFSAQQFPDLHSELNLSSLELGDSALYFCASSPGDMFGEKLFFGSGTQLSVL.

This clonotype was detected ten times or more. This rearrangement joins TRBV5-1 to TRBJ2-7; D possibly corresponds to TRBD2 (6 bases). The CDR3 is 14 amino acids. V was pared by 4 bases and J by 0 bases, with 11 bases between. Germline-derived CDR1 and CDR2 are SGHRS and YFSETQ. CDR3 DNA sequence: TGCGCCAGCAGCAACCGGGACTTCTCCTACGAGCAGTACTTC. It translates to CASSNRDFSYEQYF.

This clonotype was recorded many times. The chain links TRBV6-2 or TRBV6-3 to TRBJ2-1; 7 bases are shared with TRBD2. The V segment lost 6 bases and the J segment 4 bases; nucleotides outside the gene matches: 6. The CDR3 has 14 residues. Germline V CDR1 and CDR2: MNHEY, SVGEGT. The CDR3: CASRLAANYNEQFF. Written as DNA, the CDR3 is TGTGCCAGCAGGCTAGCGGCAAATTACAATGAGCAGTTCTTC.

The table lists this clonotype with many counts. CDR3 sequence (DNA): TGTGCCTGGAGTGTACTAGCGGGAGGGCCTGAGACCCAGTACTTC. Translation gives CAWSVLAGGPETQYF. The V gene is TRBV30, the J gene TRBJ2-5, with 13 positions matching TRBD2. CDR1 is GTSNPN, CDR2 SVGIG, per germline (reference sequence). The CDR3 consists of 15 residues. After removal of 0 bases from V and 5 bases from J, the junction contained 3 bases not matched to a gene. Full variable domain (missing parts from reference TRBV30 and TRBJ2-5): SQTIHQWPATLVQPVGSPLSLECTVEGTSNPNLYWYRQAAGRGLQLLFYSVGIGQISSEVPQNLSASRPQDRQFILSSKKLLLSDSGFYLCAWSVLAGGPETQYFGPGTRLLVL.

This clonotype has a count of ten or more. The chain is built from TRBV6-1 and TRBJ1-5; 9 bases match TRBD1. The CDR3 loop spans 16 amino acids. The trim removed 6 bases at V and 0 bases at J, leaving 6 bases unmatched. Germline CDR1 reads MNHNS; CDR2 reads SASEGT. CDR3 nucleotide sequence: TGTGCCAGCAGACCCTGGACAGGGGATAGCAATCAGCCCCAGCATTTT. Translation: CASRPWTGDSNQPQHF.

This clonotype was picked up many times. The chain combines TRBV5-1 with TRBJ2-5, with D possibly being TRBD1 or TRBD2 (5 bases each). This CDR3 has 15 amino acids. Per germline, CDR1 SGHRS and CDR2 YFSETQ. V was clipped by 2 bases and J by 1 base, with 12 bases between them. CDR3 residues: CASSFLGRGQETQYF. The DNA for the CDR3 is TGCGCCAGCAGCTTTCTGGGACGAGGCCAAGAGACCCAGTACTTC.

This clonotype was observed many times. The genes are TRBV18 and TRBJ1-6; D remains unclear. CDR1 and CDR2 from the germline V gene are KGHSH and LQKENI. The CDR3 runs 14 residues. Trimming shortened V by 6 bases and J by 9 bases, and 15 bases separated the two germline ends. CDR3 nucleotide sequence: TGTGCCAGCTCTCCCCAGCGCGTGGGTTCACCCCTCCACTTT. Encoded protein: CASSPQRVGSPLHF.

The sample holds a few counts of this clonotype. This rearrangement joins TRBV27 to TRBJ2-2, with 7 positions matching TRBD2. This CDR3 has 15 amino acids. Trimming took 4 bases from V and 8 from J; bases not matched to a gene: 10. CDR1 MNHEY and CDR2 SMNVEV come from the germline V gene (reference sequence). The CDR3 protein is CASSSVAGLPGELFF. CDR3 DNA sequence: TGTGCCAGCAGTTCAGTAGCGGGCCTACCGGGGGAGCTGTTTTTT.

This clonotype was found many times. This chain links TRBV4-2 with TRBJ1-1; 7 bases match TRBD1. V lost 0 bases and J lost 5; bases outside the gene matches: 9. Germline CDR1 reads LGHNA; CDR2 reads YNFKEQ. The CDR3 sequence is 16 residues long. For the CDR3, the DNA is TGTGCCAGCAGCCAAGATAAGGGGGCAGTGGGTACTGAAGCTTTCTTT. Amino acid sequence: CASSQDKGAVGTEAFF.

This clonotype was counted at least ten times. The chain recombines TRBV11-2 with TRBJ1-6; weak D call: TRBD1 (6 bases). V lost 2 bases and J lost 5, with 10 bases in between. The CDR3 is 15 residues long. Germline V gene data show CDR1 as SGHAT and CDR2 as FQNNGV. The CDR3 region is CASSLTGIHNSPLHF. CDR3 nucleotide sequence: TGTGCCAGCAGCTTAACAGGGATCCATAATTCACCCCTCCACTTT.

This clonotype was detected many times. The rearrangement joins TRBV5-1 to TRBJ1-1; a possible D gene is TRBD1 (6 bases). CDR3 length equals 13 residues. The germline V gene has CDR1 SGHRS and CDR2 YFSETQ. The V and J ends lost 2 bases and 4 bases respectively, with 9 bases between them. The chain's CDR3 is CASSLTGFTEAFF. DNA of the CDR3: TGCGCCAGCAGCTTAACAGGGTTCACTGAAGCTTTCTTT.